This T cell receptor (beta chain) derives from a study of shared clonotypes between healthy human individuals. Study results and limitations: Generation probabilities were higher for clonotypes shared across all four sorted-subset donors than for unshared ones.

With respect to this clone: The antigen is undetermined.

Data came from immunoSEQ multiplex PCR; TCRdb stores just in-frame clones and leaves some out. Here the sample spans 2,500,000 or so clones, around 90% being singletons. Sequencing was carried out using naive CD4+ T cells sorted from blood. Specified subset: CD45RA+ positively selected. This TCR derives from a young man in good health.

The DNA for the CDR3 is TGTGCCAGCCGGGACGGAACCCACTCTGGAAACACCATATATTTT. Translated: CASRDGTHSGNTIYF. V gene TRBV6-1 combines with J gene TRBJ1-3, with D perhaps TRBD1 (5 bases). V lost 8 bases and J lost 0, with 14 bases in between. This CDR3 has 15 residues. Germline V gene lookup returns CDR1 MNHNS and CDR2 SASEGT.